What follows are 32 T cell receptor beta chains derived from one specimen sequenced in a study of OX40 agonist ivuxolimab in advanced cancers. The data were produced by immunoSEQ multiplex PCR, yet TCRdb's version contains in-frame clones alone and is incomplete. Here the sample spans tens of thousands of clones, 86% being singletons. Sequenced here: CD4+ or CD8+ T cells sorted from blood, sampled in a trial of the OX40 agonist ivuxolimab. The origin of the receptors is an adult with an advanced solid tumor such as melanoma, head and neck, liver or kidney cancer.

The CDR3 here is CASSDQGMDNQPQHF. The CDR3 nucleotides are TGCGCCAGCAGCGACCAGGGAATGGACAATCAGCCCCAGCATTTT. The rearrangement links TRBV4-1 to TRBJ1-5, with D possibly TRBD1 on 5 matching bases. The CDR3 totals 15 residues. From germline, CDR1 is MGHRA and CDR2 YSYEKL. V lost 5 bases and J 3 bases, leaving 14 bases between the germline ends.

The chain has TRBV10-3 and TRBJ2-1, with D maybe TRBD1 (6 bases). The V gene lost 5 bases and the J gene lost 3 bases, with 8 bases spanning the gap. CDR3 length: 13 residues. Germline-derived CDR1 and CDR2 are ENHRY and SYGVKD. CDR3 sequence: CAISSGDYNEQFF. The CDR3 DNA reads as TGTGCCATCAGTTCAGGGGACTACAATGAGCAGTTCTTC.

The chain employs TRBV13 and TRBJ1-1; no definite D call. The length of the CDR3 is 13 residues. The germline CDR1 and CDR2 sequences are PRHDT and FYEKMQ (reference sequence). Deletions cut 1 base from V and 1 base from J, with 4 bases between. CDR3 protein: CASSLAENTEAFF. As DNA, the CDR3 is TGTGCCAGCAGCTTAGCAGAGAACACTGAAGCTTTCTTT.

The chain is built from TRBV27 and TRBJ1-6; D is uncertain. The germline CDR1 and CDR2 sequences are MNHEY and SMNVEV (reference sequence). This CDR3 has 14 amino acids. The V end lost 3 bases, the J end lost 7 bases, and 10 bases lay between the germline ends. The CDR3 sequence: CASSFFPGNSPLHF. As DNA, the CDR3 is TGTGCCAGCAGTTTTTTTCCGGGAAATTCACCCCTCCACTTT.

Only one count was recorded for this clone. The rearrangement uses TRBV5-6 and TRBJ2-1; 7 bases are a match to TRBD2. After removal of 0 bases from V and 0 bases from J, the junction contained 9 bases not matched to a gene. CDR1 and CDR2 (germline): SGHDT, YYEEEE. The CDR3 is made up of 18 amino acids. As DNA, the CDR3 is TGTGCCAGCAGCTTGGATAGGGGAGGGACTATCTCCTACAATGAGCAGTTCTTC. Encoded protein: CASSLDRGGTISYNEQFF.

The V gene is TRBV2, the J gene TRBJ1-5; D not resolved. The CDR3 has 15 amino acids. Germline CDR1 reads SNHLY; CDR2 reads FYNNEI. The V end was cut by 3 bases, the J end by 0 bases, with 9 bases between. The CDR3: CASSEVGYSNQPQHF. DNA for the CDR3: TGTGCCAGCAGTGAGGTAGGATATAGCAATCAGCCCCAGCATTTT.

The chain has TRBV10-2 and TRBJ2-3; D gene uncertain. The CDR3 has 14 amino acids. Germline V lookup: CDR1 WSHSY, CDR2 SAAADI. V gave up 8 bases and J gave up 0 bases, with 12 bases separating them. In DNA form, the CDR3 reads TGCGCCAGCTCCCGCATGGTTAGCACAGATACGCAGTATTTT. Protein product: CASSRMVSTDTQYF.

The V call is TRBV6-1, the J call TRBJ2-4; 8 positions agree with TRBD1. V lost 5 bases and J lost 7; bases outside the gene matches: 10. Germline loops: CDR1 MNHNS, CDR2 SASEGT. This CDR3 is built from 15 residues. The CDR3: CASSSLDRDINIQYF. The CDR3 DNA reads as TGTGCCAGCAGTAGTCTGGACAGGGACATTAACATTCAGTACTTC.

The rearrangement joins TRBV5-4 to TRBJ2-1; no clear D. Looked up from germline, CDR1 is SGHNT and CDR2 is YYREEE (reference sequence). V was shortened by 2 bases and J by 2 bases, with 11 bases between the two germline ends. The CDR3 has 15 amino acids. The CDR3 coding sequence is TGTGCCAGCAGCTTAGGCTCTCAGCCCTACAATGAGCAGTTCTTC. Its protein product is CASSLGSQPYNEQFF.

The chain joins TRBV5-6 to TRBJ1-1; D remains ambiguous. Germline CDR1 reads SGHDT; CDR2 reads YYEEEE. Trimming removed 2 bases at V and 1 base at J, with 12 bases between. The length of the CDR3 is 15 residues. This chain's CDR3 is CASSLFEVTNTEAFF. CDR3 in DNA: TGTGCCAGCAGCTTATTTGAGGTTACGAACACTGAAGCTTTCTTT.

This chain joins TRBV1 and TRBJ1-2; the tabulated D call, TRBD1, remains unverified against the DNA. TRBV1 is a listed pseudogene. The CDR3 totals 19 residues. Here the CDR3 DNA reads TGCACCAGCAGCCAAGGCGCCGCATACAGGACAGGGGGCACCTATGGCTACACCTTC. Its protein is CTSSQGAAYRTGGTYGYTF.

This chain connects TRBV29-1 to TRBJ2-5; D ambiguous. The CDR3 has 13 amino acids. V gave up 3 bases and J gave up 2 bases, with 10 bases separating them. From germline, CDR1 is SQVTM and CDR2 ANQGSEA. The CDR3 sequence: CSVDESAQETQYF. The CDR3 DNA reads as TGCAGCGTTGATGAATCAGCTCAAGAGACCCAGTACTTC. The entire variable domain, with the rest obtained from reference TRBV29-1 and TRBJ2-5, is as follows: SAVISQKPSRDICQRGTSLTIQCQVDSQVTMMFWYRQQPGQSLTLIATANQGSEATYESGFVIDKFPISRPNLTFSTLTVSNMSPEDSSIYLCSVDESAQETQYFGPGTRLLVL.

This sequence joins TRBV7-9 and TRBJ2-5; D not resolved. This CDR3 has 14 residues. Germline V CDR1 and CDR2: SEHNR, FQNEAQ (reference sequence). The V and J ends lost 2 bases and 5 bases respectively, with 12 bases between them. CDR3 sequence reads: CASSLTSPGETQYF. The CDR3 bases are TGTGCCAGCAGCTTAACATCCCCCGGGGAGACCCAGTACTTC. The whole variable domain, remainder taken from reference TRBV7-9 and TRBJ2-5, is DTGVSQNPRHKITKRGQNVTFRCDPISEHNRLYWYRQTLGQGPEFLTYFQNEAQLEKSRLLSDRFSAERPKGSFSTLEIQRTEQGDSAMYLCASSLTSPGETQYFGPGTRLLVL.

The chain is built from TRBV6-5 and TRBJ2-5; D may be TRBD1 (6 bases). The V end was cut by 6 bases, the J end by 7 bases, with 18 bases between. CDR1 is MNHEY, CDR2 SVGAGI, per germline. The CDR3 covers 14 residues. The CDR3 sequence is CASRPQGRGRTQYF. The CDR3 coding sequence is TGTGCCAGCAGGCCCCAGGGGAGAGGGCGGACCCAGTACTTC.

The gene calls are TRBV29-1 and TRBJ1-1, with D possibly being TRBD1 (5 bases). Trimming stripped 4 bases from V and 4 bases from J, with 16 bases between. The CDR3 is 14 amino acids. Germline V gives CDR1 SQVTM, CDR2 ANQGSEA. Written as DNA, the CDR3 is TGCAGCGTTGGAGGGGTCGGAAGCATCACTGAAGCTTTCTTT. This gives the protein CSVGGVGSITEAFF.

V usage is TRBV19 and J usage is TRBJ2-1, with D hard to call. Germline lookup yields CDR1 LNHDA and CDR2 SQIVND (reference sequence). V dropped 2 bases and J dropped 3 bases, with 5 bases sitting between them. This CDR3 spans 13 amino acids. CDR3 region: CASSIMIYNEQFF. Written as DNA, the CDR3 is TGTGCCAGTAGTATAATGATCTACAATGAGCAGTTCTTC.

The chain combines TRBV6-1 with TRBJ1-5; no clear D gene. Germline CDR1 MNHNS, CDR2 SASEGT. V gave up 3 bases and J gave up 9 bases, with 15 bases separating them. There are 14 residues in the CDR3. The CDR3 reads CASSDRYSGPPQHF. The DNA for the CDR3 is TGTGCCAGCAGTGATCGATATTCTGGGCCGCCCCAGCATTTT.

The rearrangement links TRBV6-1 to TRBJ1-1; D is perhaps TRBD1 (6 bases). Germline values: CDR1 MNHNS, CDR2 SASEGT. V dropped 5 bases and J dropped 11 bases, with 15 bases sitting between them. The CDR3 length is 12 residues. The CDR3 nucleotides read TGTGCCAGCAGTAAAGGGCGGGGGCCCGCTTTCTTT. This codes for CASSKGRGPAFF.

The chain couples TRBV18 to TRBJ1-1, with D possibly matching TRBD1 (6 bases). This CDR3 region has 15 residues. Trimming left V 0 bases short and J 6 bases short, with 14 bases between. Germline CDR1 and CDR2: KGHSH and LQKENI. The CDR3: CASSPPAWGGAEAFF. The CDR3 coding sequence is TGTGCCAGCTCACCACCGGCTTGGGGGGGCGCTGAAGCTTTCTTT.

The chain recombines TRBV7-8 with TRBJ2-3, with unresolved D. Germline V gene data show CDR1 as SGHVS and CDR2 as FQNEAQ. This CDR3 has 13 residues. V gave up 5 bases and J gave up 8 bases, with 14 bases separating them. This chain's CDR3 is CASSPPRLGTQYF. CDR3 coding DNA: TGTGCCAGCAGCCCACCTAGGCTAGGTACGCAGTATTTT.

This sequence joins TRBV7-8 and TRBJ2-3, with 9 bases lining up with TRBD1. Germline assignment: CDR1 SGHVS and CDR2 FQNEAQ. The V and J ends lost 2 bases and 2 bases, in that order; junction bases with no gene match: 20. The CDR3 sequence is 21 residues long. CDR3 sequence: CASSLFPYAPTGGVPTDTQYF. DNA of the CDR3: TGTGCCAGCAGCTTATTCCCCTATGCCCCGACAGGGGGGGTTCCCACAGATACGCAGTATTTT.

The chain joins TRBV27 to TRBJ1-5; no reliable D call. CDR3 length equals 14 residues. Trimming took 3 bases from V and 0 from J, leaving 6 bases between them. Germline assignment: CDR1 MNHEY and CDR2 SMNVEV (reference sequence). This CDR3 reads CASSLGYSNQPQHF. The CDR3 DNA reads TGTGCCAGCAGTTTGGGGTATAGCAATCAGCCCCAGCATTTT.

This rearrangement joins TRBV6-6 to TRBJ1-5, with 7 bases fitting TRBD1. The germline V gene encodes CDR1 MNHNY and CDR2 SVGAGI (reference sequence). V shed 8 bases and J 9 bases; nucleotides not matched to a gene: 10. The CDR3 extends over 13 amino acids. This CDR3 is CASLQGPMGPQHF. The CDR3 DNA sequence: TGTGCCAGCTTACAGGGGCCTATGGGGCCCCAGCATTTT.

The V gene is TRBV5-5, the J gene TRBJ1-4; 7 bases line up with TRBD1. V lost 4 bases to trimming and J lost 5 bases; unmatched junction nucleotides: 8. CDR3 length: 15 residues. Per the germline V gene, CDR1 is SGHKS and CDR2 is YYEKEE (reference sequence). Here the CDR3 DNA reads TGTGCCAGCAGCCCGGGACAGAGAGAGAATGAAAAACTGTTTTTT. Its protein product is CASSPGQRENEKLFF.

V is TRBV19 and J is TRBJ2-5; no firm D call. The CDR3 runs to 12 residues. The ends were cut back, 8 bases at V and 5 bases at J, with 12 bases in the middle. Per the germline V gene, CDR1 is LNHDA and CDR2 is SQIVND (reference sequence). CDR3 protein: CASRDFGETQYF. As DNA, the CDR3 is TGTGCCAGTCGAGATTTTGGGGAGACCCAGTACTTC.

The chain carries TRBV11-1 and TRBJ2-2, with 7 bases lining up with TRBD1. V shed 4 bases, J shed 5 bases, and the junction held 7 bases outside the gene matches. From germline, CDR1 is SGHAT and CDR2 FQDESV (reference sequence). The CDR3 spans 15 residues. CDR3 bases: TGTGCCAGCAGCTCATCCGGGACAGTAACCGGGGAGCTGTTTTTT. Amino acids: CASSSSGTVTGELFF.

The rearrangement joins TRBV29-1 to TRBJ2-5; maybe TRBD2 (6 bases). The length of the CDR3 is 16 residues. V gave up 1 base and J gave up 7 bases, with 22 bases separating them. In germline, CDR1 is SQVTM, CDR2 ANQGSEA. Here the CDR3 DNA reads TGCAGCGTTGAAGGGGGGGAAAACACCTTAACAGGGACCCAGTACTTC. This translates into CSVEGGENTLTGTQYF.

V is TRBV9 and J is TRBJ1-5; 7 bases are a match to TRBD1. Germline V gene data show CDR1 as SGDLS and CDR2 as YYNGEE. Trimming at V came to 1 base and at J to 0 bases, leaving 1 base not matched to a gene. The CDR3 is made up of 15 amino acids. The chain's CDR3 is CASSVSGGSNQPQHF. CDR3 bases: TGTGCCAGCAGCGTATCAGGGGGTAGCAATCAGCCCCAGCATTTT.

The V call is TRBV11-3, the J call TRBJ2-1; no reliable D call. Per the germline V gene, CDR1 is SGHNT and CDR2 is YENEEA. V was clipped by 5 bases and J by 12 bases, with 14 bases between them. CDR3 length: 12 amino acids. The CDR3 bases are TGTGCCAGCAGCGGGGTGAAGCCAGGGCAGTTCTTC. Protein product: CASSGVKPGQFF.

The CDR3 DNA follows: TGTGCCAGTACCCCCAGAACGGGAACTGAAGCTTTCTTT. It specifies CASTPRTGTEAFF. This chain joins TRBV25-1 and TRBJ1-1; D not certain. Germline V lookup: CDR1 MGHDK, CDR2 SYGVNS. V lost 9 bases and J lost 5, with 16 bases in between. The CDR3 consists of 13 residues. Filled out from reference TRBV25-1 and TRBJ1-1, the complete variable domain reads EADIYQTPRYLVIGTGKKITLECSQTMGHDKMYWYQQDPGMELHLIHYSYGVNSTEKGDLSSESTVSRIRTEHFPLTLESARPSHTSQYLCASTPRTGTEAFFGQGTRLTVV.

V gene TRBV5-6 combines with J gene TRBJ2-3; weak D call: TRBD2 (5 bases). CDR1 and CDR2 from the germline V gene are SGHDT and YYEEEE. The CDR3 has 15 residues. Trimming took 2 bases from V and 2 from J, leaving 12 bases between them. CDR3 region: CASSFLRTFTDTQYF. CDR3 coding DNA: TGTGCCAGCAGCTTCTTAAGGACTTTCACAGATACGCAGTATTTT.

This rearrangement joins TRBV30 to TRBJ1-2; D might be TRBD1 (5 bases). From germline, CDR1 is GTSNPN and CDR2 SVGIG (reference sequence). The CDR3 is made up of 13 amino acids. Deletions cut 5 bases from V and 6 bases from J, with 16 bases between. The CDR3 sequence: CAWGRDFVHGYTF. The CDR3 DNA sequence: TGTGCCTGGGGACGGGACTTCGTACATGGCTACACCTTC.